The 14 T cell receptor beta chains below come from one sample, sequenced in a study of cytomegalovirus exposure and HLA in healthy donors. 60 Vbeta and 13 Jbeta primers were used in PCR. Sequencing was performed with immunoSEQ multiplex PCR; in TCRdb, only in-frame clones are kept and a portion is missing. The ten most abundant clones cover roughly 1.6% of a sample with 130,000 or so clones. The sequenced material came from PBMCs. These receptor sequences come from a middle-aged woman in good health and CMV-seronegative.

CDR3 in amino acids: CASSRADRAGEAFF. CDR3 nucleotide sequence: TGTGCCAGCAGTCGAGCGGACAGGGCAGGTGAAGCTTTCTTT. The chain links TRBV28 to TRBJ1-1; 8 bases line up with TRBD1. The V segment lost 5 bases and the J segment 7 bases; nucleotides outside the gene matches: 9. Germline V gene data show CDR1 as MDHEN and CDR2 as SYDVKM. This CDR3 region has 14 residues.

The V and J genes are TRBV6-5 and TRBJ1-2, with 8 bases matching TRBD1. Germline V gene data show CDR1 as MNHEY and CDR2 as SVGAGI. V shed 5 bases, J shed 3 bases, and the junction held 5 bases outside the gene matches. The CDR3 is 14 amino acids. CDR3 nucleotides: TGTGCCAGCAGTGAAGGACAGGGAGACTATGGCTACACCTTC. Residues: CASSEGQGDYGYTF.

V gene TRBV19 combines with J gene TRBJ2-5, with D possibly being TRBD1 (6 bases). From germline, CDR1 is LNHDA and CDR2 SQIVND (reference sequence). The CDR3 is made up of 14 amino acids. Trimming stripped 1 base from V and 2 bases from J, with 8 bases between. The CDR3 sequence is CASSIGRGQETQYF. CDR3 in DNA: TGTGCCAGTAGTATAGGCAGGGGTCAAGAGACCCAGTACTTC.

The chain uses TRBV5-1 and TRBJ2-1, with D possibly matching TRBD2 (6 bases). This CDR3 has 15 residues. Germline V CDR1 and CDR2: SGHRS, YFSETQ. V was clipped by 0 bases and J by 6 bases, with 13 bases between them. The CDR3 DNA reads TGCGCCAGCAGCTTGGGGGGGGATACGAGCAATGAGCAGTTCTTC. Translated: CASSLGGDTSNEQFF. Supplemented by reference TRBV5-1 and TRBJ2-1, the full variable domain reads KAGVTQTPRYLIKTRGQQVTLSCSPISGHRSVSWYQQTPGQGLQFLFEYFSETQRNKGNFPGRFSGRQFSNSRSEMNVSTLELGDSALYLCASSLGGDTSNEQFFGPGTRLTVL.

The gene calls are TRBV5-1 and TRBJ2-2; 11 bases fit TRBD2. The ends lost 4 bases at V and 4 bases at J; junction bases unmatched: 12. Germline values: CDR1 SGHRS, CDR2 YFSETQ. The CDR3 loop spans 18 amino acids. The CDR3 loop reads CASSRATSGVGGTGELFF. CDR3 DNA: TGCGCCAGCAGCCGCGCGACTAGCGGGGTCGGGGGCACCGGGGAGCTGTTTTTT.

The rearrangement joins TRBV5-1 to TRBJ1-2; 7 bases fit TRBD1. The CDR3 is 16 amino acids. Germline CDR1 is SGHRS and CDR2 is YFSETQ. The J segment lost 0 bases and the V segment lost 3 bases, leaving 8 bases of the junction unmatched. The CDR3 sequence is CASSSRDSQANYGYTF. CDR3 nucleotide sequence: TGCGCCAGCAGCTCTCGGGACAGTCAAGCTAACTATGGCTACACCTTC. Using reference TRBV5-1 and TRBJ1-2 for the parts outside the CDR3, the full variable domain is KAGVTQTPRYLIKTRGQQVTLSCSPISGHRSVSWYQQTPGQGLQFLFEYFSETQRNKGNFPGRFSGRQFSNSRSEMNVSTLELGDSALYLCASSSRDSQANYGYTFGSGTRLTVV.

The rearrangement joins TRBV11-2 to TRBJ1-1; D remains ambiguous. Germline CDR1 is SGHAT and CDR2 is FQNNGV. There are 15 residues in the CDR3. Trimming took off 1 base at V and 0 bases at J, with 9 bases between the two ends. The CDR3 coding sequence is TGTGCCAGCAGCTTAGGACAAGGTCTGAACACTGAAGCTTTCTTT. Protein sequence: CASSLGQGLNTEAFF.

The V gene is TRBV28, the J gene TRBJ1-5; 10 positions match TRBD1. Germline trimming cut 5 bases from V and 3 bases from J; bases unmatched to any gene: 7. CDR1 and CDR2 (germline): MDHEN, SYDVKM. CDR3 length: 16 residues. The CDR3 sequence is CASSPWTGGVNQPQHF. CDR3 DNA sequence: TGTGCCAGCAGTCCCTGGACAGGGGGGGTCAATCAGCCCCAGCATTTT.

This rearrangement joins TRBV27 to TRBJ2-1; 8 nucleotides align to TRBD1. Losses at the gene ends were 2 bases for V and 7 bases for J; bases not matched to a gene: 7. This CDR3 region has 15 residues. Germline lookup yields CDR1 MNHEY and CDR2 SMNVEV (reference sequence). The DNA for the CDR3 is TGTGCCAGCAGTTTAGTCCAGGGGGCGGCAAATGAGCAGTTCTTC. This sequence encodes CASSLVQGAANEQFF.

The J gene is TRBJ1-5, the V gene TRBV6-1; 9 nucleotides align to TRBD1. J gave up 5 bases and V 6 bases, and 8 bases lay outside the gene matches. Germline V lookup: CDR1 MNHNS, CDR2 SASEGT. The CDR3 sequence is 15 residues long. CDR3 in amino acids: CASRRYRGHDQPQHF. The CDR3 DNA reads TGTGCCAGCAGAAGATACAGGGGGCATGATCAGCCCCAGCATTTT.

This chain joins TRBV9 and TRBJ2-3; 8 nucleotides agree with TRBD1. V dropped 6 bases and J dropped 0; count of bases not matched to a gene: 9. CDR3 size: 16 residues. Germline V CDR1 and CDR2: SGDLS, YYNGEE. The CDR3 spells CASNGQGSTSTDTQYF. CDR3 DNA sequence: TGTGCCAGCAACGGACAGGGTTCTACTAGCACAGATACGCAGTATTTT.

Of note for this clone: This sample also contains other DNA sequences that code for the same CDR3. CDR3 loop: CASSLGASGGTDTQYF. CDR3 DNA sequence: TGCGCCAGCAGCTTGGGGGCTAGCGGGGGTACGGATACGCAGTATTTT. The J gene is TRBJ2-3, the V gene TRBV5-1; TRBD2 aligns across 10 bases. Germline V lookup: CDR1 SGHRS, CDR2 YFSETQ. The CDR3 consists of 16 residues. Trimming cost V 0 bases and J 6 bases; bases outside gene matches: 7. The full variable domain, rest sourced from reference TRBV5-1 and TRBJ2-3, is KAGVTQTPRYLIKTRGQQVTLSCSPISGHRSVSWYQQTPGQGLQFLFEYFSETQRNKGNFPGRFSGRQFSNSRSEMNVSTLELGDSALYLCASSLGASGGTDTQYFGPGTRLTVL.

This chain links TRBV7-3 with TRBJ2-1; 8 bases fit TRBD2. The germline V gene encodes CDR1 SGHTA and CDR2 FQGTGA. The CDR3 has 17 amino acids. Trimming took 4 bases from V and 3 from J; bases not matched to a gene: 11. The CDR3 DNA reads TGTGCCAGCAGCTCTCGGACGGCTAGCGGGTTCTACAATGAGCAGTTCTTC. It is translated as CASSSRTASGFYNEQFF.

CDR3 sequence (DNA): TGCGCCAGCAGCCCTAGGTCCCAGGGGGAGGGCAATCAGCCCCAGCATTTT. Translating it yields CASSPRSQGEGNQPQHF. The rearrangement uses TRBV4-1 and TRBJ1-5; 7 nucleotides line up with TRBD1. There are 17 residues in the CDR3. From germline, CDR1 is MGHRA and CDR2 YSYEKL. V lost 4 bases, J lost 2 bases, and 11 bases stayed unmatched.